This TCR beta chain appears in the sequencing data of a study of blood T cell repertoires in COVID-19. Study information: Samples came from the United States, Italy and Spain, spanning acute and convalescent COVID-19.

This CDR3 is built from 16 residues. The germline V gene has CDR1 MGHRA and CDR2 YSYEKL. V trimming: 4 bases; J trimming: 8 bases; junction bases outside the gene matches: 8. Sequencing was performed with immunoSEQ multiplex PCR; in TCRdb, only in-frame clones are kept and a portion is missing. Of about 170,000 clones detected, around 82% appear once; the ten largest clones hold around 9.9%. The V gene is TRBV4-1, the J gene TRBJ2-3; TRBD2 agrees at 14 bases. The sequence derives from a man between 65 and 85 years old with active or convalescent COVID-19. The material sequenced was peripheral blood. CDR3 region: CASSPTTSGGALTQYF. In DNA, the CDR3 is TGCGCCAGCAGCCCCACGACTAGCGGGGGGGCCCTTACGCAGTATTTT.